A selection of T cell receptor beta chains follows, all from one sample in a study of shared clonotypes between healthy human individuals. The protocol was immunoSEQ multiplex PCR, while the TCRdb copy is restricted to in-frame clones and leaves out a portion. The sample records more than 850,000 clones, around 78% being singletons. Sequencing was performed on memory CD4+ T cells from PBMCs. The receptors shown here come from a man between 18 and 35 years old in good health. Some clones in this sample may be carry-over from other donors' samples. CDR3s include the opening cysteine and the closing phenylalanine or tryptophan. The order of the fields is J gene, V gene, D gene, clone size, CDR3 protein, CDR3 DNA. A D gene is named only where the DNA matches it firmly. Clone size is not always given. Where it is, it says once, few, many or a class for expanded clones.

j_gene: TRBJ2-2
v_gene: TRBV29-1
d_gene: TRBD2
abundance: -
CDR3aa: CSGGSWTGELFF
CDR3nt: TGTTCGGGGGGGTCCTGGACCGGGGAGCTGTTTTTT

j_gene: TRBJ2-7
v_gene: TRBV6-6
d_gene: -
abundance: -
CDR3aa: CASSPASYEQYF
CDR3nt: TGTGCCAGCAGCCCTGCGTCTTACGAGCAGTACTTC

j_gene: TRBJ2-7
v_gene: TRBV18
d_gene: -
abundance: -
CDR3aa: CASSPRAQGRDYEQYF
CDR3nt: TGTGCCAGCTCACCTAGGGCTCAAGGGCGCGACTACGAGCAGTACTTC

j_gene: TRBJ1-5
v_gene: TRBV6-1
d_gene: TRBD1
abundance: -
CDR3aa: CASSATGYNQPQHF
CDR3nt: TGTGCCAGCAGTGCGACAGGGTACAATCAGCCCCAGCATTTT

j_gene: TRBJ1-5
v_gene: TRBV7-2
d_gene: -
abundance: -
CDR3aa: CASSLEGRPQHF
CDR3nt: TGTGCCAGCAGCTTAGAGGGGCGGCCCCAGCATTTT

j_gene: TRBJ1-2
v_gene: TRBV6-5
d_gene: -
abundance: few
CDR3aa: CASSYTPGRGGYTF
CDR3nt: TGTGCCAGCAGCTATACTCCTGGAAGGGGTGGCTACACCTTC

j_gene: TRBJ2-2
v_gene: TRBV11-2
d_gene: TRBD1
abundance: -
CDR3aa: CASSPGTGVQKTGELFF
CDR3nt: TGTGCCAGCAGCCCCGGGACAGGGGTTCAAAAGACCGGGGAGCTGTTTTTT

j_gene: TRBJ2-3
v_gene: TRBV4-1
d_gene: -
abundance: -
CDR3aa: CASSQAGRAVTDTQYF
CDR3nt: TGCGCCAGCAGCCAAGCGGGTAGAGCAGTCACAGATACGCAGTATTTT

j_gene: TRBJ1-4
v_gene: TRBV11-3
d_gene: -
abundance: -
CDR3aa: CDKEARDEKLFF
CDR3nt: TGTGACAAGGAGGCGAGGGATGAAAAACTGTTTTTT

j_gene: TRBJ1-1
v_gene: TRBV6-1
d_gene: -
abundance: few
CDR3aa: CASSERGFTEAFF
CDR3nt: TGTGCCAGCAGTGAACGGGGCTTCACTGAAGCTTTCTTT

j_gene: TRBJ2-4
v_gene: TRBV19
d_gene: TRBD2
abundance: -
CDR3aa: CATAGVGTKNIQYF
CDR3nt: TGTGCCACAGCGGGAGTGGGGACCAAAAACATTCAGTACTTC

j_gene: TRBJ1-2
v_gene: TRBV28
d_gene: TRBD1
abundance: once
CDR3aa: CASSSGTGGRYGYTF
CDR3nt: TGTGCCAGCAGTTCCGGGACAGGGGGACGCTATGGCTACACCTTC

j_gene: TRBJ1-1
v_gene: TRBV5-1
d_gene: -
abundance: -
CDR3aa: CASFQFTGSPEAFF
CDR3nt: TGCGCCAGCTTCCAATTCACAGGTAGTCCTGAAGCTTTCTTT

j_gene: TRBJ1-5
v_gene: TRBV6-5
d_gene: -
abundance: once
CDR3aa: CASSYSGAGLGPQHF
CDR3nt: TGTGCCAGCAGTTACTCGGGGGCAGGGTTAGGGCCCCAACATTTT

j_gene: TRBJ2-3
v_gene: TRBV9
d_gene: -
abundance: -
CDR3aa: CASSATPTDTQYF
CDR3nt: TGTGCCAGCAGCGCCACTCCCACAGATACGCAGTATTTT

j_gene: TRBJ2-5
v_gene: TRBV7-9
d_gene: TRBD2
abundance: -
CDR3aa: CASSPGGVQRVPETQYF
CDR3nt: TGTGCCAGCAGCCCCGGGGGGGTACAGCGGGTACCGGAGACCCAGTACTTC

j_gene: TRBJ2-5
v_gene: TRBV2
d_gene: TRBD1
abundance: -
CDR3aa: CASTPKTGTGGTQYF
CDR3nt: TGTGCCAGTACACCTAAAACCGGGACAGGGGGGACCCAGTACTTC

j_gene: TRBJ2-7
v_gene: TRBV6-6
d_gene: TRBD1
abundance: -
CDR3aa: CASSFRQGAHYEQYF
CDR3nt: TGTGCCAGCAGTTTCCGCCAGGGGGCCCACTACGAGCAGTACTTC

j_gene: TRBJ1-4
v_gene: TRBV7-2
d_gene: -
abundance: -
CDR3aa: CASSLTKPATNEKLFF
CDR3nt: TGTGCCAGCAGCTTGACGAAACCAGCAACTAATGAAAAACTGTTTTTT

j_gene: TRBJ2-5
v_gene: TRBV27
d_gene: -
abundance: -
CDR3aa: CASIFPVPVQETQYF
CDR3nt: TGTGCCAGCATCTTTCCGGTACCCGTACAAGAGACCCAGTACTTC

j_gene: TRBJ1-4
v_gene: TRBV20-1
d_gene: -
abundance: many
CDR3aa: CSGDGGEKLFF
CDR3nt: TGCAGTGGAGATGGGGGCGAAAAACTGTTTTTT

j_gene: TRBJ1-4
v_gene: TRBV6-1
d_gene: -
abundance: -
CDR3aa: CATILQGFGEKLFF
CDR3nt: TGTGCCACCATACTACAGGGTTTCGGTGAAAAACTGTTTTTT

j_gene: TRBJ2-5
v_gene: TRBV29-1
d_gene: -
abundance: few
CDR3aa: CSARLESLTQYF
CDR3nt: TGCAGCGCAAGACTAGAGAGTCTGACCCAGTACTTC

j_gene: TRBJ2-3
v_gene: TRBV7-2
d_gene: -
abundance: -
CDR3aa: CASSLALSYTDTQYF
CDR3nt: TGTGCCAGCAGCTTAGCGCTGTCTTACACAGATACGCAGTATTTT

j_gene: TRBJ2-7
v_gene: TRBV12-5
d_gene: TRBD2
abundance: -
CDR3aa: CASGLTLAGGPGEQYF
CDR3nt: TGTGCTAGTGGTTTAACCCTAGCGGGAGGGCCGGGGGAGCAGTACTTC

j_gene: TRBJ2-5
v_gene: TRBV14
d_gene: TRBD2
abundance: -
CDR3aa: CASSQLAGVGETQYF
CDR3nt: TGTGCCAGCAGCCAACTAGCGGGAGTTGGAGAGACCCAGTACTTC

j_gene: TRBJ1-1
v_gene: TRBV15
d_gene: -
abundance: few
CDR3aa: CATSTPTGNTEAFF
CDR3nt: TGTGCCACCAGCACCCCGACGGGGAACACTGAAGCTTTCTTT

j_gene: TRBJ2-7
v_gene: TRBV7-2
d_gene: -
abundance: few
CDR3aa: CASSFGGSSSYEQYF
CDR3nt: TGTGCCAGCAGCTTTGGGGGCTCGAGCTCCTACGAGCAGTACTTC

j_gene: TRBJ2-7
v_gene: TRBV2
d_gene: TRBD2
abundance: many
CDR3aa: CASNFGLAGGASYEQYF
CDR3nt: TGTGCCAGCAATTTCGGACTAGCGGGAGGCGCTTCCTACGAGCAGTACTTC

j_gene: TRBJ2-2
v_gene: TRBV6-1
d_gene: -
abundance: -
CDR3aa: CATRTVANTGELFF
CDR3nt: TGTGCCACCAGGACAGTCGCGAACACCGGGGAGCTGTTTTTT

j_gene: TRBJ2-6
v_gene: TRBV5-1
d_gene: -
abundance: -
CDR3aa: CASSPMANVLTF
CDR3nt: TGCGCCAGCAGCCCTATGGCCAACGTCCTGACTTTC

j_gene: TRBJ2-7
v_gene: TRBV28
d_gene: TRBD1
abundance: -
CDR3aa: CASSPPGGYEQYF
CDR3nt: TGTGCCAGCAGCCCCCCAGGGGGCTACGAGCAGTACTTC

j_gene: TRBJ2-7
v_gene: TRBV11-2
d_gene: -
abundance: -
CDR3aa: CASSSTHSYEQYF
CDR3nt: TGTGCCAGCAGCTCGACACACTCCTACGAGCAGTACTTC

j_gene: TRBJ1-5
v_gene: TRBV15
d_gene: -
abundance: many
CDR3aa: CATSNSGPKPQHF
CDR3nt: TGTGCCACCAGCAATTCGGGACCCAAGCCCCAGCATTTT

j_gene: TRBJ2-7
v_gene: TRBV28
d_gene: -
abundance: -
CDR3aa: CASTAKRSPYEQYF
CDR3nt: TGTGCCAGCACGGCCAAGCGGTCCCCCTACGAGCAGTACTTC

j_gene: TRBJ1-2
v_gene: TRBV30
d_gene: -
abundance: -
CDR3aa: CAWSVRFGYGYTF
CDR3nt: TGTGCCTGGAGTGTACGTTTCGGATATGGCTACACCTTC

j_gene: TRBJ1-5
v_gene: TRBV28
d_gene: -
abundance: -
CDR3aa: CASRLDRNQPQHF
CDR3nt: TGTGCCAGCAGACTAGACAGAAATCAGCCCCAGCATTTT

j_gene: TRBJ2-2
v_gene: TRBV9
d_gene: TRBD2
abundance: once
CDR3aa: CASSVGISGRAGDGELFF
CDR3nt: TGTGCCAGCAGCGTAGGAATTAGCGGGAGGGCCGGAGACGGGGAGCTGTTTTTT

j_gene: TRBJ2-7
v_gene: TRBV30
d_gene: TRBD2
abundance: -
CDR3aa: CAWLSGASYEQYF
CDR3nt: TGTGCCTGGCTCAGCGGGGCTTCCTACGAGCAGTACTTC

j_gene: TRBJ1-4
v_gene: TRBV7-2
d_gene: -
abundance: -
CDR3aa: CASSPSGLGEKLFF
CDR3nt: TGTGCCAGCAGCCCCAGTGGTCTGGGTGAAAAACTGTTTTTT

j_gene: TRBJ2-1
v_gene: TRBV7-2
d_gene: -
abundance: -
CDR3aa: CASSLEWRDEQFF
CDR3nt: TGTGCCAGCAGCTTAGAATGGCGGGATGAGCAGTTCTTC

j_gene: TRBJ2-7
v_gene: TRBV28
d_gene: TRBD2
abundance: -
CDR3aa: CASSLPGGLKEQYF
CDR3nt: TGTGCCAGCAGTTTACCGGGAGGGCTAAAGGAGCAGTACTTC

j_gene: TRBJ1-2
v_gene: TRBV5-4
d_gene: TRBD1
abundance: -
CDR3aa: CASSSGTGANYGYTF
CDR3nt: TGTGCCAGCAGTTCCGGGACAGGAGCTAACTATGGCTACACCTTC

j_gene: TRBJ2-1
v_gene: TRBV28
d_gene: -
abundance: -
CDR3aa: CASSFRDTNNEQFF
CDR3nt: TGTGCCAGCAGTTTCCGGGACACTAACAATGAGCAGTTCTTC

j_gene: TRBJ2-3
v_gene: TRBV5-4
d_gene: -
abundance: -
CDR3aa: CASSFKNTDTQYF
CDR3nt: TGTGCCAGCAGCTTTAAGAACACAGATACGCAGTATTTT

j_gene: TRBJ1-4
v_gene: TRBV28
d_gene: -
abundance: -
CDR3aa: CASSRPTGANEKLFF
CDR3nt: TGTGCCAGCAGTCGGCCGACAGGTGCAAATGAAAAACTGTTTTTT

j_gene: TRBJ2-7
v_gene: TRBV20-1
d_gene: -
abundance: -
CDR3aa: CSQTRAHEQYF
CDR3nt: TGCAGCCAAACGCGCGCCCACGAGCAGTACTTC

j_gene: TRBJ1-1
v_gene: TRBV18
d_gene: -
abundance: -
CDR3aa: CASSPQVGVMNTEAFF
CDR3nt: TGTGCCAGCTCACCACAGGTAGGAGTCATGAACACTGAAGCTTTCTTT

j_gene: TRBJ2-4
v_gene: TRBV28
d_gene: -
abundance: -
CDR3aa: CASSSVGVGIQYF
CDR3nt: TGTGCCAGCAGTTCCGTGGGGGTGGGCATTCAGTACTTC

j_gene: TRBJ1-2
v_gene: TRBV7-2
d_gene: TRBD1
abundance: -
CDR3aa: CASSSGTGGYYGYTF
CDR3nt: TGTGCCAGCAGCTCGGGGACAGGGGGCTACTATGGCTACACCTTC

j_gene: TRBJ2-7
v_gene: TRBV19
d_gene: -
abundance: -
CDR3aa: CASSIGPGEQYF
CDR3nt: TGTGCCAGTAGTATAGGCCCCGGCGAGCAGTACTTC